The subject of this entry is one TCR beta chain. Its matching antigen is unknown. These data belong to a study of T cell responses to AZD1222 COVID-19 vaccine. Study at large: Whether given at about 4 or about 12 weeks, second doses were pooled.

The CDR3 contains 12 residues. The ends were cut back, 3 bases at V and 2 bases at J, with 5 bases in the middle. Germline CDR1 is MNHNS and CDR2 is SASEGT. Study-level findings and limits: It should be noted that donors were predominantly white British and more often female, and clonal diversity was possibly underestimated.

The table came from immunoSEQ multiplex PCR; TCRdb's copy has only in-frame clones and leaves some out. The data show 100,000 to 150,000 clones, around 84% seen once. The V call is TRBV6-1, the J call TRBJ2-7; D remains unclear. Sequencing used peripheral blood, obtained on day 0 of AZD1222 vaccination. The receptor's source is an adult in good health. In nucleotides, the CDR3 is TGTGCCAGCAGTGAGCTAACCTACGAGCAGTACTTC. It translates to CASSELTYEQYF.